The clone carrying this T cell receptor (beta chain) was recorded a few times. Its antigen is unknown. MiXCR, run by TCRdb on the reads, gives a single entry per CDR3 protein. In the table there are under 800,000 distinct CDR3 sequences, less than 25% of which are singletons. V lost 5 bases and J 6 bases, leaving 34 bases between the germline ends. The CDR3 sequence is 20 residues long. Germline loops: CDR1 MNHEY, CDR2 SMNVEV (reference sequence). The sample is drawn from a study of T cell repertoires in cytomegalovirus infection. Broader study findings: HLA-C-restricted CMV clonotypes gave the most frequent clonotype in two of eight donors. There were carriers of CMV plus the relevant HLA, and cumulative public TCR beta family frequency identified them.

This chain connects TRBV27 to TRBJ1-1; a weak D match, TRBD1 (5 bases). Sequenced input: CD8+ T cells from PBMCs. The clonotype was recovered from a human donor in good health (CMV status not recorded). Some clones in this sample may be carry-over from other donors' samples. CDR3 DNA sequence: TGTGCCAGCAGTACAACTCCGGGGGAATACGCATTGGGTGGGGCCCCTGAAGCTTTCTTT. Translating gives CASSTTPGEYALGGAPEAFF.